The rows below give T cell receptor beta chains drawn from one sample of a study of identical twins. MiXCR, applied by TCRdb to the 5' RACE reads, yields one record per CDR3 protein. The sample has hundreds of thousands of distinct CDR3 sequences, roughly 6.6% seen once. These data also featured in a second study, about yellow fever vaccine responses in identical twins.

Specimen: PBMCs. These receptors originate from a woman between 18 and 29 years old in good health. Both conserved end residues are part of each CDR3. The D gene is left open where the match is weak. The size field is filled for only some rows; it gives once, few, many or a size class.

cdr3_length: 15
clone_size: few
j_call: TRBJ2-1
d_call: .
v_call: TRBV4-2
cdr3_aa: CASSQDPFGINEQFF
cdr3_nt: TGTGCCAGCAGCCAAGATCCATTCGGGATCAATGAGCAGTTCTTC

cdr3_length: 16
clone_size: few
j_call: TRBJ2-7
d_call: .
v_call: TRBV6-1
cdr3_aa: CASSEARVAVAYEQYF
cdr3_nt: TGTGCCAGCAGTGAAGCAAGGGTAGCGGTTGCCTACGAGCAGTACTTC

cdr3_length: 15
clone_size: few
j_call: TRBJ1-2
d_call: .
v_call: TRBV4-1
cdr3_aa: CASSSNTGYGYGYTF
cdr3_nt: TGCGCCAGCAGCTCGAATACAGGGTATGGCTATGGCTACACCTTC

cdr3_length: 11
clone_size: few
j_call: TRBJ2-1
d_call: .
v_call: TRBV20-1
cdr3_aa: CSAKDRYEQFF
cdr3_nt: TGCAGTGCTAAGGACCGATATGAGCAGTTCTTC

cdr3_length: 14
clone_size: .
j_call: TRBJ1-3
d_call: TRBD1
v_call: TRBV6-1
cdr3_aa: CASSTQGYGNTIYF
cdr3_nt: TGTGCCAGCAGTACACAGGGGTACGGAAACACCATATATTTT

cdr3_length: 16
clone_size: few
j_call: TRBJ2-3
d_call: TRBD2
v_call: TRBV3-1
cdr3_aa: CASSQGSGGLTDTQYF
cdr3_nt: TGTGCCAGCAGCCAGGGTAGCGGGGGACTCACAGATACGCAGTATTTT

cdr3_length: 17
clone_size: .
j_call: TRBJ2-3
d_call: .
v_call: TRBV12-3/TRBV12-4
cdr3_aa: CASSLAPRGGGTDTQYF
cdr3_nt: TGTGCCAGCAGTTTAGCGCCTCGCGGAGGTGGCACAGATACGCAGTATTTT

cdr3_length: 16
clone_size: .
j_call: TRBJ2-1
d_call: TRBD1
v_call: TRBV5-1
cdr3_aa: CASSSLQGLGDNEQFF
cdr3_nt: TGCGCCAGCAGCTCGTTACAGGGGCTAGGAGACAATGAGCAGTTCTTC

cdr3_length: 15
clone_size: few
j_call: TRBJ2-3
d_call: TRBD2
v_call: TRBV7-9
cdr3_aa: CASSLVRGGPDTQYF
cdr3_nt: TGTGCCAGCAGCTTAGTTCGGGGGGGGCCTGATACGCAGTATTTT

cdr3_length: 15
clone_size: few
j_call: TRBJ2-2
d_call: TRBD2
v_call: TRBV20-1
cdr3_aa: CSARDSGPHTGELFF
cdr3_nt: TGCAGTGCTAGAGATAGCGGGCCTCACACCGGGGAGCTGTTTTTT

cdr3_length: 13
clone_size: few
j_call: TRBJ1-4
d_call: TRBD1
v_call: TRBV12-3/TRBV12-4
cdr3_aa: CASGARGRGKLFF
cdr3_nt: TGTGCCAGTGGGGCCAGGGGGCGAGGAAAACTGTTTTTT

cdr3_length: 15
clone_size: few
j_call: TRBJ2-5
d_call: .
v_call: TRBV10-3
cdr3_aa: CAISEGPGSQETQYF
cdr3_nt: TGTGCCATCAGTGAGGGACCGGGGTCCCAAGAGACCCAGTACTTC

cdr3_length: 13
clone_size: .
j_call: TRBJ2-1
d_call: .
v_call: TRBV12-3/TRBV12-4
cdr3_aa: CASSGDPPREQFF
cdr3_nt: TGTGCCAGCAGTGGGGACCCCCCGCGGGAGCAGTTCTTC

cdr3_length: 16
clone_size: .
j_call: TRBJ2-1
d_call: TRBD2
v_call: TRBV11-2
cdr3_aa: CASSLEGTRFLNEQFF
cdr3_nt: TGTGCCAGCAGCTTAGAAGGGACTAGATTCCTCAATGAGCAGTTCTTC